This T cell receptor beta chain was observed in a study of OX40 agonist ivuxolimab in advanced cancers. On the study more broadly: Dose-escalation patients had hepatocellular carcinoma, melanoma, renal cell or head and neck cancer. General study findings and limits: On average, CD8+ T cells showed a greater number of expanded clones than CD4+. Antigen specificity of clonally expanded peripheral T cells was not established.

The length of the CDR3 is 13 residues. Between the trimmed V and J ends, which lost 8 bases and 0 bases, there was a span of 8 bases. Germline V lookup: CDR1 SNHLY, CDR2 FYNNEI. As to this clone: Its cognate antigen is unknown.

Here immunoSEQ multiplex PCR was the method, and the copy in TCRdb shows in-frame clones only, minus some. The sample contains approximately 66,000 clones, approximately 81% of which appear only once. The source material was CD4+ or CD8+ T cells sorted from blood, sampled in a trial of the OX40 agonist ivuxolimab. The clonotype originates from an adult with an advanced solid tumor such as melanoma, head and neck, liver or kidney cancer. The chain has TRBV2 and TRBJ2-1, with a possible D match to TRBD2 (6 bases). In DNA form, the CDR3 reads TGTGCCAGCCGGGACTCCTCCTACAATGAGCAGTTCTTC. Residues: CASRDSSYNEQFF.